The rows below give T cell receptor beta chains drawn from one sample of a study of siplizumab effects on memory and regulatory T cells. The data were produced by immunoSEQ multiplex PCR, yet TCRdb's version contains in-frame clones alone and is incomplete. Among approximately 100,000 clones, 75% to 95% were seen once, and the ten largest hold about 2.6%. Sequencing input: CD4+ T cells sorted from blood. These receptors originate from a human donor in good health. Some clones in this sample may be carry-over from other donors' samples. The CDR3 runs from the conserved cysteine through the conserved F or W. A D gene is named only where the DNA matches it firmly. A clone size is listed for some rows: how often the clone was seen (once, few, many), or a class if it is expanded.

CDR3: CASTQRGLALGTGELFF; DNA: TGTGCCAGCACTCAACGGGGGCTAGCGCTGGGCACCGGGGAGCTGTTTTTT; size: .; V: TRBV7-2; J: TRBJ2-2; D: .; length: 17
CDR3: CASKDQGPHNEQFF; DNA: TGTGCCAGCAAAGACCAGGGTCCCCACAATGAGCAGTTCTTC; size: .; V: TRBV27; J: TRBJ2-1; D: .; length: 14
CDR3: CASRRQGNEQFF; DNA: TGTGCCAGCAGAAGACAGGGAAATGAGCAGTTCTTC; size: .; V: TRBV2; J: TRBJ2-1; D: TRBD1; length: 12
CDR3: CASRDRDSNSYEQYF; DNA: TGTGCCAGCAGAGACCGGGACTCTAACTCCTACGAGCAGTACTTC; size: .; V: TRBV6-6; J: TRBJ2-7; D: .; length: 15
CDR3: CASSLLSGGYKEKLFF; DNA: TGTGCCAGCAGTTTATTGAGCGGGGGTTATAAGGAAAAACTGTTTTTT; size: .; V: TRBV28; J: TRBJ1-4; D: .; length: 16
CDR3: CASSLFGGYQETQYF; DNA: TGCGCCAGCAGCTTGTTCGGCGGCTATCAAGAGACCCAGTACTTC; size: .; V: TRBV5-1; J: TRBJ2-5; D: .; length: 15
CDR3: CASRPGGLQKETQYF; DNA: TGTGCCAGCAGACCGGGCGGACTCCAGAAAGAGACCCAGTACTTC; size: .; V: TRBV2; J: TRBJ2-5; D: .; length: 15
CDR3: CASSREGLAFINEQFF; DNA: TGTGCCAGTAGTAGGGAAGGGCTAGCGTTCATCAATGAGCAGTTCTTC; size: .; V: TRBV19; J: TRBJ2-1; D: .; length: 16
CDR3: CASSQVGGNNEQFF; DNA: TGCGCCAGCAGCCAAGTTGGGGGGAACAATGAGCAGTTCTTC; size: once; V: TRBV4-1; J: TRBJ2-1; D: .; length: 14
CDR3: CASSPMGMASGSTDTQYF; DNA: TGTGCCAGCAGCCCAATGGGGATGGCTAGCGGTAGCACAGATACGCAGTATTTT; size: .; V: TRBV7-2; J: TRBJ2-3; D: TRBD2; length: 18
CDR3: CASSGSAGGPGFQYF; DNA: TGCGCCAGCAGTGGGTCAGCGGGGGGTCCCGGGTTCCAGTACTTC; size: .; V: TRBV10-2; J: TRBJ2-5; D: TRBD2; length: 15
CDR3: CACWRKEDGYTF; DNA: TGTGCCTGTTGGAGAAAAGAAGATGGCTACACCTTC; size: .; V: TRBV30; J: TRBJ1-2; D: .; length: 12
CDR3: CASSIGRGAGYTF; DNA: TGTGCCAGTAGTATTGGACGGGGGGCTGGCTACACCTTC; size: once; V: TRBV19; J: TRBJ1-2; D: .; length: 13
CDR3: CASSTHDIEAEAFF; DNA: TGTGCCAGCAGTACTCATGATATCGAGGCGGAAGCTTTCTTT; size: .; V: TRBV6-1; J: TRBJ1-1; D: .; length: 14
CDR3: CASSFGGGPKVQTQYF; DNA: TGTGCCAGCAGCTTTGGGGGAGGGCCCAAGGTACAGACCCAGTACTTC; size: .; V: TRBV5-6; J: TRBJ2-5; D: TRBD2; length: 16
CDR3: CSVEKGREQFF; DNA: TGCAGCGTTGAAAAGGGGCGGGAGCAGTTCTTC; size: .; V: TRBV29-1; J: TRBJ2-1; D: .; length: 11
CDR3: CAISESGREATYEQYF; DNA: TGTGCCATCAGTGAGTCCGGGCGGGAAGCGACCTACGAGCAGTACTTC; size: .; V: TRBV6-1; J: TRBJ2-7; D: .; length: 16
CDR3: CASRNEGALNTEAFF; DNA: TGTGCCAGCAGGAACGAAGGGGCCTTGAACACTGAAGCTTTCTTT; size: .; V: TRBV6-6; J: TRBJ1-1; D: .; length: 15
CDR3: CASSISLVLPQHF; DNA: TGTGCCAGTAGTATCAGCCTCGTCCTGCCCCAGCATTTT; size: .; V: TRBV19; J: TRBJ1-5; D: .; length: 13
CDR3: CSVEGLGGKETQYF; DNA: TGCAGCGTTGAAGGGCTGGGCGGGAAAGAGACCCAGTACTTC; size: .; V: TRBV29-1; J: TRBJ2-5; D: .; length: 14
CDR3: CASSDVGEKLFF; DNA: TGCGCCAGCAGTGATGTGGGGGAAAAACTGTTTTTT; size: .; V: TRBV5-1; J: TRBJ1-4; D: .; length: 12
CDR3: CASSLVLGAAFF; DNA: TGTGCCAGCAGCTTAGTTTTGGGGGCAGCTTTCTTT; size: few; V: TRBV7-9; J: TRBJ1-1; D: .; length: 12
CDR3: CASSSDDGEKLFF; DNA: TGTGCCAGCAGCTCGGATGACGGTGAAAAACTGTTTTTT; size: .; V: TRBV6-4; J: TRBJ1-4; D: .; length: 13
CDR3: CASSAGTAKETQYF; DNA: TGCGCCAGCAGCGCCGGGACAGCCAAAGAGACCCAGTACTTC; size: .; V: TRBV5-1; J: TRBJ2-5; D: TRBD1; length: 14
CDR3: CSVERPGGYGYTF; DNA: TGCAGCGTTGAGAGGCCTGGGGGCTATGGCTACACCTTC; size: .; V: TRBV29-1; J: TRBJ1-2; D: .; length: 13
CDR3: CASSWQGTETQYF; DNA: TGCGCCAGCAGCTGGCAGGGAACAGAGACCCAGTACTTC; size: .; V: TRBV5-1; J: TRBJ2-5; D: .; length: 13
CDR3: CASSQGTGTRFYTF; DNA: TGTGCCAGCAGCCAAGGGACCGGGACACGGTTTTACACCTTC; size: .; V: TRBV4-2; J: TRBJ1-2; D: .; length: 14
CDR3: CASSRVGDRGEKLFF; DNA: TGCGCCAGCAGCCGAGTGGGGGACAGGGGGGAAAAACTGTTTTTT; size: .; V: TRBV4-1; J: TRBJ1-4; D: TRBD1; length: 15
CDR3: CASSPSPGPETQYF; DNA: TGTGCCAGCAGCCCGTCCCCTGGCCCGGAGACCCAGTACTTC; size: .; V: TRBV5-4; J: TRBJ2-5; D: .; length: 14
CDR3: CASSAQGRQETQYF; DNA: TGTGCCAGCAGTGCACAGGGGCGACAAGAGACCCAGTACTTC; size: .; V: TRBV6-1; J: TRBJ2-5; D: TRBD1; length: 14
CDR3: CASTGGKGITGELFF; DNA: TGTGCCAGCACCGGCGGGAAAGGAATCACCGGGGAGCTGTTTTTT; size: .; V: TRBV6-5; J: TRBJ2-2; D: .; length: 15
CDR3: CASSLTYEQYF; DNA: TGTGCCAGCAGCTTAACTTACGAGCAGTACTTC; size: .; V: TRBV7-8; J: TRBJ2-7; D: .; length: 11
CDR3: CASRATGTGELFF; DNA: TGTGCCAGCAGGGCAACAGGGACCGGGGAGCTGTTTTTT; size: .; V: TRBV25-1; J: TRBJ2-2; D: .; length: 13
CDR3: CASSLGGEDTQYF; DNA: TGTGCCAGCTCACTCGGGGGGGAAGATACGCAGTATTTT; size: .; V: TRBV18; J: TRBJ2-3; D: TRBD2; length: 13
CDR3: CASMLLGGIHNEQFF; DNA: TGTGCCAGCATGCTTTTAGGCGGGATACACAATGAGCAGTTCTTC; size: .; V: TRBV2; J: TRBJ2-1; D: .; length: 15
CDR3: CASRPTGGIKMEYF; DNA: TGTGCCAGCCGACCGACAGGGGGAATTAAGATGGAGTACTTC; size: .; V: TRBV5-4; J: TRBJ2-7; D: TRBD1; length: 14
CDR3: CASSLLASNTGELFF; DNA: TGTGCCAGCAGCCTTTTAGCTTCGAACACCGGGGAGCTGTTTTTT; size: .; V: TRBV28; J: TRBJ2-2; D: .; length: 15
CDR3: CSALPRTGVGSEAFF; DNA: TGCAGCGCCTTACCCCGGACGGGGGTAGGGAGTGAAGCTTTCTTT; size: .; V: TRBV29-1; J: TRBJ1-1; D: .; length: 15
CDR3: CAISEQAGELFF; DNA: TGTGCCATCAGTGAACAAGCCGGGGAGCTGTTTTTT; size: .; V: TRBV10-3; J: TRBJ2-2; D: .; length: 12
CDR3: CASSQGGAGYGYTF; DNA: TGTGCCAGCAGCCAAGGGGGCGCCGGCTATGGCTACACCTTC; size: once; V: TRBV11-2; J: TRBJ1-2; D: TRBD1; length: 14